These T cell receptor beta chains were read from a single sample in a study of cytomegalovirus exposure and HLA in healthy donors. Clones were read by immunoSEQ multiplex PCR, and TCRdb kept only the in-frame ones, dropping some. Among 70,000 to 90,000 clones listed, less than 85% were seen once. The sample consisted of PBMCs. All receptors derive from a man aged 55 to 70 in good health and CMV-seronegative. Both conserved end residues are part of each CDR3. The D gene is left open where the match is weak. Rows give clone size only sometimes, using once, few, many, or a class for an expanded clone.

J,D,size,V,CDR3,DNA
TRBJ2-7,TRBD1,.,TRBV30,CAWKQGASHEQYF,TGTGCCTGGAAACAGGGGGCTTCCCACGAGCAGTACTTC
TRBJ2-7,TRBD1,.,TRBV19,CASMRDRDHEQYF,TGTGCCAGTATGCGGGACAGGGACCACGAGCAGTACTTC
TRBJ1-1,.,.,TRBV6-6,CASSYSTGTRTEAFF,TGTGCCAGCAGTTACTCGACCGGTACGAGGACTGAAGCTTTCTTT
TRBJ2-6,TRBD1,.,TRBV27,CASSLRPGQAPAGANVLTF,TGTGCCAGCAGCCTGCGTCCGGGACAGGCACCCGCTGGGGCCAACGTCCTGACTTTC
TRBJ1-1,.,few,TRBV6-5,CASISSRVNTEAFF,TGTGCCAGCATTTCTTCCAGGGTGAACACTGAAGCTTTCTTT
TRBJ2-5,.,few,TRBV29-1,CSVYTIYQETQYF,TGCAGCGTTTACACTATCTATCAAGAGACCCAGTACTTC
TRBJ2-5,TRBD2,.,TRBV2,CASTNFSGGGRKTQYF,TGTGCCAGCACGAACTTTAGCGGGGGGGGCCGGAAGACCCAGTACTTC
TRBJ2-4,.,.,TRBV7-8,CASSPSSGSKNIQYF,TGTGCCAGCAGCCCCAGTTCGGGTTCCAAAAACATTCAGTACTTC
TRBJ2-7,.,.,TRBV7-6,CASSLSPTYYEQYF,TGTGCCAGCAGCTTGTCCCCAACTTACTACGAGCAGTACTTC
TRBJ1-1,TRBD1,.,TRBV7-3,CASSSGAGGTNTEAFF,TGTGCCAGCAGCTCCGGGGCAGGGGGGACGAACACTGAAGCTTTCTTT
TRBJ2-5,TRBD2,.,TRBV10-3,CAISDLAGAAETQYF,TGTGCCATCAGTGACCTAGCGGGGGCGGCGGAGACCCAGTACTTC
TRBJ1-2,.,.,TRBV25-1,CASSDNSRVEGYTF,TGTGCCAGCAGTGATAACTCCCGAGTGGAGGGCTACACCTTC
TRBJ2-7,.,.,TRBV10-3,CASDDTGGLKEQYF,TGTGCCAGCGACGACACCGGGGGGCTGAAAGAGCAGTACTTC
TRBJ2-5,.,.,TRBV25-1,CASRETGGGETQYF,TGTGCCTCCCGGGAGACGGGGGGCGGGGAGACCCAGTACTTC
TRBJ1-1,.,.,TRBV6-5,CASSYSGARTEAFF,TGTGCCAGCAGTTACTCAGGGGCTAGGACTGAAGCTTTCTTT
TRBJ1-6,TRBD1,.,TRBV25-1,CASSVRQGGPSPLHF,TGTGCCAGCAGTGTCCGACAGGGTGGCCCTTCACCCCTCCACTTT
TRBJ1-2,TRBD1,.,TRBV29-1,CSVDPETGGGYDYTF,TGCAGCGTTGATCCGGAGACAGGGGGCGGTTATGACTACACCTTC
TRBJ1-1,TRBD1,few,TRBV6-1,CASSEQGDNTEAFF,TGTGCCAGCAGTGAACAGGGGGACAACACTGAAGCTTTCTTT
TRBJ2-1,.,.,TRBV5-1,CASSLIEWEQFF,TGCGCCAGCAGCCTCATAGAGTGGGAGCAGTTCTTC
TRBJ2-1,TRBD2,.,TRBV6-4,CASSTGGDSNEQFF,TGTGCCAGCAGTACGGGGGGGGACTCCAATGAGCAGTTCTTC
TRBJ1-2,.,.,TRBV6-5,CASSSDYGYTF,TGTGCCAGCAGTTCGGACTATGGCTACACCTTC
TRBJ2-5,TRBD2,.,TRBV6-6,CASSLGGNQETQYF,TGTGCCAGCAGTTTGGGGGGGAACCAAGAGACCCAGTACTTC
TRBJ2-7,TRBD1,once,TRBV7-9,CSSSPPGQATYEQYF,TGTTCCAGCAGCCCCCCTGGACAGGCTACCTACGAGCAGTACTTC
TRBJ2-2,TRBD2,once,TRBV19,CASSVLVSAGGPRSSGELFF,TGTGCCAGTAGTGTATTAGTCTCAGCGGGGGGGCCTCGCTCCAGCGGGGAGCTGTTTTTT
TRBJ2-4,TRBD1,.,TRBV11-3,CASSLGDRGTKNIQYF,TGTGCCAGCAGCTTAGGGGACAGGGGGACCAAAAACATTCAGTACTTC
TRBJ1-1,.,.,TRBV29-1,CSVEGLPNTEAFF,TGCAGCGTTGAGGGACTCCCCAACACTGAAGCTTTCTTT
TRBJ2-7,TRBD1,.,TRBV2,CASTGGDRIYEQYF,TGTGCCAGCACTGGAGGGGACAGGATCTACGAGCAGTACTTC
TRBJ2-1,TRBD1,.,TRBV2,CASSDSGQGTGNEQFF,TGTGCCAGCAGTGATTCGGGACAGGGGACAGGCAATGAGCAGTTCTTC
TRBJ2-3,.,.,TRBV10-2,CASRADESKGADTQYF,TGCGCCAGCAGGGCGGATGAGAGCAAAGGGGCAGATACGCAGTATTTT
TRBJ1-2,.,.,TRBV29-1,CSVVDWDYGYTF,TGCAGCGTTGTGGACTGGGACTATGGCTACACCTTC
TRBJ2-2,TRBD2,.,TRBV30,CASPGGLAGVDTGELFF,TGTGCCTCCCCGGGTGGACTAGCGGGGGTCGACACCGGGGAGCTGTTTTTT
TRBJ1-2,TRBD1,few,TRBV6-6,CAGGVNYGYTF,TGTGCAGGGGGCGTGAACTATGGCTACACCTTC
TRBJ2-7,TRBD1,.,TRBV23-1,CASRTRDRSSYEQYF,TGCGCCAGCAGAACTCGGGACAGGTCCTCCTACGAGCAGTACTTC
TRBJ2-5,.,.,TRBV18,CASSLNTGETQYF,TGTGCCAGCTCACTTAACACCGGGGAGACCCAGTACTTC
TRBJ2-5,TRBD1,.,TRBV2,CASRARGGTGLQETQYF,TGTGCCAGCAGAGCAAGGGGTGGGACAGGGCTCCAAGAGACCCAGTACTTC
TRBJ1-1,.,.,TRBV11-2,CASSSSPRRTEAFF,TGTGCCAGCAGCTCCAGTCCCCGGAGGACTGAAGCTTTCTTT
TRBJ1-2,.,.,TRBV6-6,CASSDRHPGGGYTF,TGTGCCAGCAGTGACAGGCACCCGGGCGGCGGCTACACCTTC
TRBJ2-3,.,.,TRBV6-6,CASSYNGLSTDTQYF,TGTGCCAGCAGTTACAACGGGTTGAGCACAGATACGCAGTATTTT
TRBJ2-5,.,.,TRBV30,CAWSLSGTQGETQYF,TGTGCCTGGAGCCTCTCCGGGACCCAGGGGGAGACCCAGTACTTC
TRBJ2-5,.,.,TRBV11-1,CASSLANGQQETQYF,TGTGCCAGCAGCTTAGCCAATGGACAGCAAGAGACCCAGTACTTC
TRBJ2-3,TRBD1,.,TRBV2,CASQLGLRGQGTLGTDTQYF,TGTGCCAGCCAGTTGGGTCTTAGGGGACAGGGAACCCTCGGCACAGATACGCAGTATTTT
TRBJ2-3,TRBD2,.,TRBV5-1,CASSLAGGGVTTDTQYF,TGCGCCAGCAGCTTGGCGGGCGGGGGGGTAACCACAGATACGCAGTATTTT
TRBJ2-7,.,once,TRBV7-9,CASSYGRPLASYEQYF,TGTGCCAGCAGCTATGGACGGCCACTAGCTTCCTACGAGCAGTACTTC
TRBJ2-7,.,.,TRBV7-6,CASSRTRRPSEQYF,TGTGCCAGCAGCCGGACCAGGAGGCCGTCCGAGCAGTACTTC
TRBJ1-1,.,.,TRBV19,CASQFTGYTEAFF,TGTGCCAGTCAATTCACAGGGTACACTGAAGCTTTCTTT
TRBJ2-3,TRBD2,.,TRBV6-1,CASRVGGVNTQYF,TGTGCCAGCAGGGTGGGGGGGGTGAATACGCAGTATTTT
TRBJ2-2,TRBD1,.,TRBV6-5,CASSGTGEGELFF,TGTGCCAGCAGTGGTACAGGGGAGGGGGAGCTGTTTTTT
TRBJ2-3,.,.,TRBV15,CATSRGGYTDTQYF,TGTGCCACCAGCAGAGGCGGATACACAGATACGCAGTATTTT
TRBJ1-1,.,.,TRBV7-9,CSWGQGTEAFF,TGTTCCTGGGGGCAGGGGACTGAAGCTTTCTTT
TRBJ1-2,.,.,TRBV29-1,CSVELSRANYGYTF,TGCAGCGTTGAATTGAGCCGAGCTAACTATGGCTACACCTTC
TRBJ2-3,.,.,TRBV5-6,CASSRRLGADTQYF,TGTGCCAGCAGCCGAAGACTAGGGGCAGATACGCAGTATTTT
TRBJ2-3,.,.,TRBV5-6,CASSLALTDITDTQYF,TGTGCCAGCAGCTTGGCCCTGACAGATATTACAGATACGCAGTATTTT
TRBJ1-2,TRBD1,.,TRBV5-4,CASSLQGAEYGYTF,TGTGCCAGCAGCCTTCAGGGGGCTGAGTATGGCTACACCTTC
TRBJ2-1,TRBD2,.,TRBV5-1,CASSLGLAELYNEQFF,TGCGCCAGCAGCTTGGGGCTAGCGGAACTATACAATGAGCAGTTCTTC
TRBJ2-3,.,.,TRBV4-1,CASSQDRLSPRTDTQYF,TGCGCCAGCAGCCAAGATCGACTATCCCCCCGCACAGATACGCAGTATTTT
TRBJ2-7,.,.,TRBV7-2,CASSSWQLATEQYF,TGTGCCAGCAGCTCCTGGCAGCTAGCAACCGAGCAGTACTTC
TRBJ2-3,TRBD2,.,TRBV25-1,CATQTSGVTDTQYF,TGTGCCACCCAGACTAGCGGGGTTACAGATACGCAGTATTTT